This is a list of T cell receptor beta chains from one sample in a study of blood T cell repertoires in COVID-19. Using immunoSEQ multiplex PCR, the repertoire was profiled, and TCRdb retains in-frame clones only, with some absent. Here the sample spans around 260,000 clones, 89% being singletons. Sample: peripheral blood. Receptor source: a woman aged 40 to 50 who had recovered from COVID-19. Each CDR3 is given without its conserved first and last residue.

>TRBJ1-4|TRBV13|12
ASSFRQNNEKLF
>TRBJ2-7|TRBV19|13
ASSIDTGGSYEQY
>TRBJ2-3|TRBV3-1/TRBV3-2|14
ASSSFVDSDTDTQY
>TRBJ1-5|TRBV9|13
ASGKLDSSNQPQH
>TRBJ2-1|TRBV7-9|11
ASRPTSGSEQF
>TRBJ2-3|TRBV11-1|13
ASSLGLAVENTQY
>TRBJ2-5|TRBV19|13
ASSMGGRTKETQY
>TRBJ2-7|TRBV7-2|12
ASSLTSGSYEQY
>TRBJ1-6|TRBV5-5|14
ASSLAQTGHNSPLH
>TRBJ1-6|TRBV6-5|10
ASSSLQGSLH
>TRBJ1-2|TRBV3-1/TRBV3-2|13
ASSQEGTTDRGYT
>TRBJ2-5|TRBV6-1|14
ASSELARQGRETQY
>TRBJ2-7|TRBV9|13
ASSGPGGPYYEQY
>TRBJ2-1|TRBV3-1/TRBV3-2|16
ASSQGGLAGSSYNEQF
>TRBJ2-7|TRBV6-1|13
ASSATGQASYEQY
>TRBJ2-7|TRBV14|14
ASSQISGTESYEQY
>TRBJ2-7|TRBV27|11
ASSLNSDYEQY
>TRBJ1-1|TRBV5-1|12
ASSLVRGDTEAF
>TRBJ2-1|TRBV7-2|10
ASSLVGGSGF
>TRBJ1-1|TRBV4-1|13
ASSQGDRPLAEAF
>TRBJ2-2|TRBV5-1|14
ASSPTSGRSAGELF
>TRBJ1-1|TRBV2|8
AGGQYEAF
>TRBJ1-2|TRBV10-3|12
AIRRMTGGEGYT
>TRBJ1-2|TRBV7-2|10
ASSSQGSGYT
>TRBJ2-7|TRBV19|12
ASSIVGTSYEQY
>TRBJ2-1|TRBV18|15
ASSPGLAGGSYNEQF
>TRBJ1-1|TRBV3-1/TRBV3-2|11
ASSSQGNTEAF
>TRBJ2-7|TRBV19|11
ASSRGQGYEQY
>TRBJ2-3|TRBV30|9
AAGTTDTQY
>TRBJ1-1|TRBV28|10
ASSLMGGEAF
>TRBJ2-3|TRBV6-6|15
ASSPHSQGTSADTQY
>TRBJ1-6|TRBV3-1/TRBV3-2|14
ASSQNPDLAVSPLH
>TRBJ2-7|TRBV5-1|11
ASSSRTGAEQY
>TRBJ1-5|TRBV4-1|14
ASSQNGDSENQPQH
>TRBJ1-5|TRBV6-1|18
ASSAPNRGVESYSNQPQH
>TRBJ1-2|TRBV3-1/TRBV3-2|10
ASTGTGRGYT
>TRBJ2-1|TRBV7-9|12
ASSLGLDYNEQF
>TRBJ1-3|TRBV7-8|13
ASSRGSSSGNTIY
>TRBJ1-5|TRBV6-1|15
ASSEALGTGGRQPQH
>TRBJ1-3|TRBV27|13
ASSSSSGYGNTIY
>TRBJ1-1|TRBV5-1|15
ASSLGGLLGAQTEAF
>TRBJ2-1|TRBV5-6|14
ASSSRTGGAYNEQF
>TRBJ2-7|TRBV11-2|16
ASSLVGGQGLVGGEQY
>TRBJ2-1|TRBV28|10
ASSLASNEQF
>TRBJ2-1|TRBV5-6|10
ASGRSDNEQF
>TRBJ2-1|TRBV18|13
ASSPLVAPAEEQF
>TRBJ1-5|TRBV6-1|14
ASSGTADYSNQPQH
>TRBJ2-7|TRBV7-2|11
ASSAGPSYEQY
>TRBJ2-7|TRBV3-1/TRBV3-2|11
ASSRGHSDEQY
>TRBJ2-7|TRBV6-5|12
ASSYSEGAGEQY
>TRBJ2-7|TRBV27|11
ASSTSGGGKED
>TRBJ2-7|TRBV10-3|12
AISESGQTYEQY
>TRBJ2-1|TRBV18|14
ASSPSGLAGSNEQF
>TRBJ2-3|TRBV5-1|12
ASSRSRATDTQY
>TRBJ1-1|TRBV7-8|13
ASSRGGQLNTEAF